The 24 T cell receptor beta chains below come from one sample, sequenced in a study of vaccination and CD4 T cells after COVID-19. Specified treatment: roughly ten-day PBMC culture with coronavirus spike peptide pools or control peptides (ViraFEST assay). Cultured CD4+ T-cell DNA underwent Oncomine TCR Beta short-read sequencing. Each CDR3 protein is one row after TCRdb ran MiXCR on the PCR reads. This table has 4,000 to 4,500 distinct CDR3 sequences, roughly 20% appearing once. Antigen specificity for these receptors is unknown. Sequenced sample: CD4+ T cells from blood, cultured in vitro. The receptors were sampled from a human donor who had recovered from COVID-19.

The CDR3 is CASSFALTGGYGYTF. DNA for the CDR3: TGTGCCAGCAGCTTCGCCCTGACAGGGGGGTATGGCTACACCTTC. The V gene is TRBV27, the J gene TRBJ1-2; 9 bases map to TRBD1. Germline trimming cut 6 bases from V and 5 bases from J; bases unmatched to any gene: 10. Germline lookup yields CDR1 MNHEY and CDR2 SMNVEV (reference sequence). The CDR3 consists of 15 residues.

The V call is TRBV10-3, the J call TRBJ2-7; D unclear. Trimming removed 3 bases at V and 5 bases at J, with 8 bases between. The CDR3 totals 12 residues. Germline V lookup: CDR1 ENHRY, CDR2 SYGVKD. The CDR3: CAISDISDEQYF. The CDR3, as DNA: TGTGCCATCAGTGACATCAGTGACGAGCAGTACTTC.

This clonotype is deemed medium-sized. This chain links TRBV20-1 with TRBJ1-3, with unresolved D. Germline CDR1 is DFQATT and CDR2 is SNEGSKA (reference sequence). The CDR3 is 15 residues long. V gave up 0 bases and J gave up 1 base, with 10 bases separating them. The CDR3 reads CSARDGSRSGNTIYF. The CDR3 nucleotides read TGCAGTGCTAGAGATGGGTCCCGTTCTGGAAACACCATATATTTT.

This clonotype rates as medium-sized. The CDR3 DNA sequence: TGTGCCAGCAGCTTAGGCCCAAATCAGCCCCAGCATTTT. Translation gives CASSLGPNQPQHF. The V call is TRBV7-9, the J call TRBJ1-5; D unclear. V lost 1 base, J lost 4 bases, and 5 bases lay in between. From germline, CDR1 is SEHNR and CDR2 FQNEAQ (reference sequence). The CDR3 runs to 13 residues.

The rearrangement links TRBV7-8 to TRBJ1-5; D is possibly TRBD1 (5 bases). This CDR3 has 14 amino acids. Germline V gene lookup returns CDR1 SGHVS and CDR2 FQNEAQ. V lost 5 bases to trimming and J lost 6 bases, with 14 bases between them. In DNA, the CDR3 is TGTGCCAGCAGCCTGGGGGGGTTAGGTCAGCCCCAGCATTTT. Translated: CASSLGGLGQPQHF.

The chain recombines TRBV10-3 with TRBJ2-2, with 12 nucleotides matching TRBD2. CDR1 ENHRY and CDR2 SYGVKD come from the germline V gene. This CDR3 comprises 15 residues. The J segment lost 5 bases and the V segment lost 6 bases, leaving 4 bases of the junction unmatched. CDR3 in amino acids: CAIRLAGGRTGELFF. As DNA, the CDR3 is TGTGCCATCAGGCTAGCGGGGGGGCGAACCGGGGAGCTGTTTTTT.

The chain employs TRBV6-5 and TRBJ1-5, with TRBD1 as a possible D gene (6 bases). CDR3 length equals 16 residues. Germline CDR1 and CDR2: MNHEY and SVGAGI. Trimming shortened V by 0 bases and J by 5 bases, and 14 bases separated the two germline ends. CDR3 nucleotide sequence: TGTGCCAGCAGTTACTCGTGGGGGGCCAACGATCAGCCCCAGCATTTT. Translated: CASSYSWGANDQPQHF.

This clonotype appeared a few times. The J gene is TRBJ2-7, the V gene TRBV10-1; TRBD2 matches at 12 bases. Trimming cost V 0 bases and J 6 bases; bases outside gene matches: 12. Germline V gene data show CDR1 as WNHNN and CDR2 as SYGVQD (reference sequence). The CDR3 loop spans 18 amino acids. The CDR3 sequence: CASSESTRASGGAGEQYF. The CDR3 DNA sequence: TGCGCCAGCAGTGAGTCGACTCGGGCTAGCGGGGGGGCCGGCGAGCAGTACTTC.

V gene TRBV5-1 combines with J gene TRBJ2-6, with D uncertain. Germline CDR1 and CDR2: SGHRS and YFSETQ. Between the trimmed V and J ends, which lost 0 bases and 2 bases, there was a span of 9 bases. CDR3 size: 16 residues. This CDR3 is CASSLAIGAGANVLTF. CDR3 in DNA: TGCGCCAGCAGCTTGGCCATTGGGGCTGGGGCCAACGTCCTGACTTTC.

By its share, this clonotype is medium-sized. DNA of the CDR3: TGCAGTGCTGGAACTGCAGCGTCAAGCGGCTACACCTTC. Its translation is CSAGTAASSGYTF. V usage is TRBV20-1 and J usage is TRBJ1-2, with no clear D. The ends were cut back, 5 bases at V and 8 bases at J, with 18 bases in the middle. This CDR3 contains 13 residues. Germline-derived CDR1 and CDR2 are DFQATT and SNEGSKA (reference sequence).

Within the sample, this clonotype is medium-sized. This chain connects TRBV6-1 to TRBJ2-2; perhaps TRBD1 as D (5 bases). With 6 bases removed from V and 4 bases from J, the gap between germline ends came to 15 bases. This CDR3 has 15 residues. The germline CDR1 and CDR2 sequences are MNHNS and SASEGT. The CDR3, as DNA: TGTGCCAGCAGCAAAGGTCAGGGCCGCACCGGGGAGCTGTTTTTT. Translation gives CASSKGQGRTGELFF.

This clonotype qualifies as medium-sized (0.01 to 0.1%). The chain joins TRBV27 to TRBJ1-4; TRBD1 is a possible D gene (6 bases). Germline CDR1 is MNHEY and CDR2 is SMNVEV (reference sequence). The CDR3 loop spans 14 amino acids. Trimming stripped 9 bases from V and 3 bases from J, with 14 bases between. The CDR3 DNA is TGTGCCAGTAGCTCCAGGGGATCTAATGAAAAACTGTTTTTT. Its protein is CASSSRGSNEKLFF.

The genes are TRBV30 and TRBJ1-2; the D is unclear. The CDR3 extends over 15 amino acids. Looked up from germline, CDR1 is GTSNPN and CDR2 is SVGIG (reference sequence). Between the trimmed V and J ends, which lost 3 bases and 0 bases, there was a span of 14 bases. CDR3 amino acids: CAWSPSLLSNYGYTF. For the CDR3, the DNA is TGTGCCTGGAGCCCCTCCCTACTCTCTAACTATGGCTACACCTTC.

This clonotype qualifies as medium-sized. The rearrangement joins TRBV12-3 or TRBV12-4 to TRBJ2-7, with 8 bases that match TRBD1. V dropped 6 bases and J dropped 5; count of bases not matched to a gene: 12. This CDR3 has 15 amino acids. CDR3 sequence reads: CASSLVLDRDDEQYF. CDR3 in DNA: TGTGCCAGCAGCCTGGTTCTGGACAGGGACGACGAGCAGTACTTC.

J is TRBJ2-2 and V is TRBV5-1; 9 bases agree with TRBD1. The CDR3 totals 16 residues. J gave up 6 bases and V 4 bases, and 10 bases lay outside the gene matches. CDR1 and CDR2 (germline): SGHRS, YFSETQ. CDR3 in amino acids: CASSLGTGKLAGELFF. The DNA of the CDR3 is TGCGCCAGCAGCCTCGGGACAGGGAAACTCGCCGGGGAGCTGTTTTTT.

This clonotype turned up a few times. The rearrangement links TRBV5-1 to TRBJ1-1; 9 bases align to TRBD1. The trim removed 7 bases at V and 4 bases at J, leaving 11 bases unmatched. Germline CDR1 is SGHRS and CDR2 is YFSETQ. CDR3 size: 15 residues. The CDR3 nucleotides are TGCGCCAGCGCGGACGAGAACAGGGGGCTCACTGAAGCTTTCTTT. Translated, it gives CASADENRGLTEAFF.

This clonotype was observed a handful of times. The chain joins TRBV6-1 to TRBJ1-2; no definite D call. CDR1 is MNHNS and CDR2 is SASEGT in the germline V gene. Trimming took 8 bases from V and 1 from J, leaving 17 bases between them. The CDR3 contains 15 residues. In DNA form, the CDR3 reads TGTGCCAGCGCCGCCGGCGGTGGGTTTAACTATGGCTACACCTTC. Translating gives CASAAGGGFNYGYTF.

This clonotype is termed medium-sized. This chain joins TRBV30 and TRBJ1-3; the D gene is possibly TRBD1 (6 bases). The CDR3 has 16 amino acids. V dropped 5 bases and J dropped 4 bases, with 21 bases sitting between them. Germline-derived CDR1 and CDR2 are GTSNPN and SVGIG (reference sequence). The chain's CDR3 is CAWGPGTGGSGNTIYF. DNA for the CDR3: TGTGCCTGGGGGCCCGGGACGGGGGGCTCCGGAAACACCATATATTTT. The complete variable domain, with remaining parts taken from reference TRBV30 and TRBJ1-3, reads SQTIHQWPATLVQPVGSPLSLECTVEGTSNPNLYWYRQAAGRGLQLLFYSVGIGQISSEVPQNLSASRPQDRQFILSSKKLLLSDSGFYLCAWGPGTGGSGNTIYFGEGSWLTVV.

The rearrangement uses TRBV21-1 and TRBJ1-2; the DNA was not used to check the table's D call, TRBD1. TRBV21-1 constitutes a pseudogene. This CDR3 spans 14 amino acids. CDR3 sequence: CASSTGQGVYGYTF. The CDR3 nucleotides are TGTGCCAGCAGCACAGGACAGGGAGTATATGGCTACACCTTC.

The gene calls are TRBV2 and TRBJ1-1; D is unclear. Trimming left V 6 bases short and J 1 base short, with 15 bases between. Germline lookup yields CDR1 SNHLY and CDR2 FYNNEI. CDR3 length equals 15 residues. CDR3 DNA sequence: TGTGCCAGCAGCCAGGTAGGCCGGGGGAACACTGAAGCTTTCTTT. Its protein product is CASSQVGRGNTEAFF. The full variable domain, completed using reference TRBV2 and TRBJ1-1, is EPEVTQTPSHQVTQMGQEVILRCVPISNHLYFYWYRQILGQKVEFLVSFYNNEISEKSEIFDDQFSVERPDGSNFTLKIRSTKLEDSAMYFCASSQVGRGNTEAFFGQGTRLTVV.

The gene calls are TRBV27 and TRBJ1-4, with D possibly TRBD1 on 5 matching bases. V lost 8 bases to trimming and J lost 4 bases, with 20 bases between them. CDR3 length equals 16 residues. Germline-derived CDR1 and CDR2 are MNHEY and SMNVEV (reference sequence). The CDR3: CASSTSGRGYNEKLFF. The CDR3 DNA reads TGTGCCAGCTCGACCTCGGGGCGGGGGTATAATGAAAAACTGTTTTTT.

The CDR3 spells CASSSTGTTDTQYF. CDR3 in DNA: TGTGCCAGCAGCTCGACAGGAACCACAGATACGCAGTATTTT. This sequence joins TRBV7-9 and TRBJ2-3; D is possibly TRBD1 (6 bases). CDR1 and CDR2 (germline): SEHNR, FQNEAQ (reference sequence). The length of the CDR3 is 14 residues. V shed 4 bases and J shed 2 bases, with 10 bases lying between them.

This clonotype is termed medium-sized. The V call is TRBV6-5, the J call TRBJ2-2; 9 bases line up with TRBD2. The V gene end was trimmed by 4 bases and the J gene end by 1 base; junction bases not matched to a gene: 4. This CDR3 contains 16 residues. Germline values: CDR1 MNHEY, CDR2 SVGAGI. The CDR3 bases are TGTGCCAGCAGTTCCTTTAGCGGGGGGAACACCGGGGAGCTGTTTTTT. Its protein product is CASSSFSGGNTGELFF.

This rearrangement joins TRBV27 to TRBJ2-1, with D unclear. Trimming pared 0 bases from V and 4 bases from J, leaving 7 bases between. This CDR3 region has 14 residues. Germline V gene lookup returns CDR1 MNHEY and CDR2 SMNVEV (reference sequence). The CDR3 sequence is CASSLSDAYNEQFF. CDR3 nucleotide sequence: TGTGCCAGCAGTTTATCAGACGCTTACAATGAGCAGTTCTTC.